This T cell receptor beta chain was identified during a study of neurological immune-mediated disorders. The cDNA was generated by 5'RACE with 10-nucleotide random UMIs. Every sequencing run drew on 15-18 subjects and yielded over 190 million TCR-beta sequences. Via MiXCR, TCRdb re-called the 5' RACE reads, giving one row per CDR3 protein. Found here are tens of thousands of distinct CDR3 sequences, almost 3.5% of them singletons; the top ten hold about 3.5%. This clonotype was detected ten times or more. This receptor was obtained from a man in his forties with multiple sclerosis. The sample was PBMCs.

DNA of the CDR3: TGCGCCAGCAGGCGGACTAGCGGGAACGGAGAGACCCAGTACTTC. Translation gives CASRRTSGNGETQYF. The chain combines TRBV5-1 with TRBJ2-5; 12 bases align to TRBD2. This CDR3 spans 15 amino acids. Germline CDR1 SGHRS, CDR2 YFSETQ. V shed 5 bases, J shed 4 bases, and the junction held 6 bases outside the gene matches.